Here is one T cell receptor (beta chain) with its context. Its cognate antigen is unknown. The data belong to a study of blood T cells in healthy people across ages. Overall study: Template switching retrieved approximately one barcoded beta molecule for each two T cells. General study points: TCR beta diversity was tightly associated with the proportion of naive T cells. Greater diversity and more naive CD4+ cells were seen in long-lived donors than in aged donors.

V shed 2 bases, J shed 1 base, and the junction held 8 bases outside the gene matches. Germline-derived CDR1 and CDR2 are ENHRY and SYGVKD. The CDR3 runs 17 residues. The use of a sample-barcoded 5' primer and a J-beta primer mix characterized a second PCR of roughly 7 to 11 cycles. Each CDR3 protein gets one entry after TCRdb re-called the 5' RACE reads with MiXCR. The sample shows some 700,000 distinct CDR3 sequences, about 20% of them seen only once. What was sequenced was blood. The TCR originated in a man in his sixties or seventies in good health. The gene calls are TRBV10-3 and TRBJ1-1; TRBD1 matches 9 bases. Here the CDR3 reads CAISEPNPGQGNTEAFF. The CDR3 DNA sequence: TGTGCCATCAGTGAGCCCAATCCGGGACAGGGGAACACTGAAGCTTTCTTT.